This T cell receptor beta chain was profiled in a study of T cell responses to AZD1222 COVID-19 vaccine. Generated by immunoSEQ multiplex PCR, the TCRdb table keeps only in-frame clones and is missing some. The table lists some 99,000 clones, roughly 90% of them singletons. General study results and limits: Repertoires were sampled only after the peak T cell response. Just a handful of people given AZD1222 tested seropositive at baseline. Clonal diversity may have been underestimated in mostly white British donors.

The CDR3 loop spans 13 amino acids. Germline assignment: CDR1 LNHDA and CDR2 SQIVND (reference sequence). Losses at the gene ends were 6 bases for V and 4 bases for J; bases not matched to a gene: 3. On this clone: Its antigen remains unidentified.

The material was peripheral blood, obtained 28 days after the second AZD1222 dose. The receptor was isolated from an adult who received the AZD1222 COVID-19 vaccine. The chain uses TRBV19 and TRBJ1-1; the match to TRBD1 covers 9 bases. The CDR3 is CASRTGGSTEAFF. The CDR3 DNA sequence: TGTGCCAGTAGAACAGGGGGCTCCACTGAAGCTTTCTTT.